Sequencing of this TCR beta chain was carried out in a study of cytomegalovirus exposure and HLA in healthy donors. Study-level results: Several top significant clusters appeared, in a later analysis, to be linked to common viral pathogens. In a later analysis, TCR beta V- and J-gene trimming was associated with a missense DCLRE1C variant.

Remarks on this clone: Its antigen is currently unknown.

Primers included in the PCR were 60 Vbeta and 13 Jbeta primers. Assay: immunoSEQ multiplex PCR; the TCRdb copy retains only in-frame clones and omits some. Of approximately 220,000 clones listed, 60% to 80% are singletons. Germline V gene sequence: CDR1 SGHTA, CDR2 FQGNSA. This CDR3 has 14 amino acids. With 5 bases removed from V and 3 bases from J, the gap between germline ends came to 14 bases. Unrecorded immune exposure was likely among donors, who were nominally healthy when sampled. Sequencing was carried out using PBMCs. The rearrangement joins TRBV7-2 to TRBJ2-7; tentatively, D is TRBD1 (7 bases). The clonotype originates from a man younger than 30 in good health and CMV-seronegative. The CDR3 protein is CASSPRDSYYEQYF. In nucleotides, the CDR3 is TGTGCCAGCAGCCCGCGGGACAGTTACTACGAGCAGTACTTC.